A selection of T cell receptor beta chains follows, all from one sample in a study of T-cell reconstitution after alpha-beta-depleted transplantation in children. TCRdb reprocessed the PCR reads via MiXCR and lists one record per CDR3 protein. The sample consists of 220,000 or so distinct CDR3 sequences, approximately 8% of them appearing once. The sequencing here drew on PBMCs, mostly from graft donor cells, taken 180 days after TCRalphabeta/CD19-depleted stem cell transplant. These TCRs come from a male patient under 18 who had a stem cell transplant for acute lymphoblastic leukemia, so the T cells may come from the graft donor. CDR3s include the opening cysteine and the closing phenylalanine or tryptophan. The D gene is left open where the match is weak. Size is stated for part of the rows, as once, few or many counts, or as a class when the clone is expanded.

>TRBV7-9|TRBJ1-1|many|TRBD1
TGTGCCAGCAGCTCCCCGGGCGACAGGGCCCTAAGTGAAGCTTTCTTT
CASSSPGDRALSEAFF
>TRBV25-1|TRBJ2-5|many|TRBD1
TGTGCCAGCAGTGAGTCAGGGGGAATTGGAGAGACCCAGTACTTC
CASSESGGIGETQYF
>TRBV14|TRBJ2-2|many|.
TGTGCCAGCAGCCGTCGTCAGGGGAGCACCGGGGAGCTGTTTTTT
CASSRRQGSTGELFF
>TRBV5-1|TRBJ2-3|many|TRBD2
TGCGCCAGCAGCTTGGGTTCTAGCGGGACCGCCACAGATACGCAGTATTTT
CASSLGSSGTATDTQYF
>TRBV5-1|TRBJ2-7|many|.
TGCGCCAGCAGCTTGGAGGTCAAATCCTACGAGCAGTACTTC
CASSLEVKSYEQYF
>TRBV20-1|TRBJ2-7|many|TRBD1
TGCAGTGCTAGGGATTCGGACAGGGGTGACGAGCAGTACTTC
CSARDSDRGDEQYF
>TRBV25-1|TRBJ2-1|many|TRBD2
TGTGCCAGCAGTGAATCCAAGACTAGCGGGAGGGCCAATGAGCAGTTCTTC
CASSESKTSGRANEQFF
>TRBV6-2/TRBV6-3|TRBJ2-2|many|.
TGTGCCAGCAGGAATCAGGGGCGCACCGGGGAGCTGTTTTTT
CASRNQGRTGELFF
>TRBV7-8|TRBJ2-5|many|.
TGTGCCAGCAGCTTAGTTAGGTGGGGAGAGACCCAGTACTTC
CASSLVRWGETQYF
>TRBV5-6|TRBJ1-4|many|TRBD1
TGTGCCAGCAGTTTCGGACAGGGGAGTGAAAAACTGTTTTTT
CASSFGQGSEKLFF
>TRBV10-3|TRBJ2-2|many|.
TGTGCCATCAGTGAAGTAGGGACGGACGGGGAGCTGTTTTTT
CAISEVGTDGELFF
>TRBV4-3|TRBJ2-1|many|.
TGCGCCAGCAGCCAGGTCAGGGGTTCCGAGGAGCAGTTCTTC
CASSQVRGSEEQFF
>TRBV18|TRBJ2-1|few|TRBD1
TGTGCCAGCTCCTACGGACAGGGGCCCCCCTACAATGAGCAGTTCTTC
CASSYGQGPPYNEQFF
>TRBV12-3/TRBV12-4|TRBJ2-5|.|.
TGTGCCAGCAGTTTCTTCCTCAGGGGAACCTCTGAAGAGACCCAGTACTTC
CASSFFLRGTSEETQYF
>TRBV7-4|TRBJ2-1|many|.
TGTGCCAGCAGCTTAGCGCCTCTCGACCTCTCCGGGGGACTCACGGTTAGCTCCTACAATGAGCAGTTCTTC
CASSLAPLDLSGGLTVSSYNEQFF
>TRBV6-1|TRBJ1-2|many|.
TGTGCCAGCAGTGAAGTCGGCGGGGCTTTGGGCGGCTACACCTTC
CASSEVGGALGGYTF
>TRBV29-1|TRBJ1-2|many|.
TGCAGCGCTAGAGGGCTCGCCTATGGCTACACCTTC
CSARGLAYGYTF
>TRBV27|TRBJ1-1|many|.
TGTGCCAGCAGTTTATGGGGGGGGATGAACACTGAAGCTTTCTTT
CASSLWGGMNTEAFF
>TRBV20-1|TRBJ2-7|.|TRBD2
TGCAGTGCGGAACTAGCGGGCAGCTCCTACGAGCAGTACTTC
CSAELAGSSYEQYF
>TRBV4-3|TRBJ2-3|many|.
TGCGCCAGCAGCCAAGGGGGGAATACGCAGTATTTT
CASSQGGNTQYF
>TRBV7-2|TRBJ1-1|.|.
TGTGCCAGCAGCTCCTTTCCCACAGGGAGCACTGAAGCTTTCTTT
CASSSFPTGSTEAFF
>TRBV27|TRBJ2-7|many|.
TGTGCCAGCAGTTTCAGGGTTTCGCGCTACGAGCAGTACTTC
CASSFRVSRYEQYF
>TRBV10-3|TRBJ2-2|many|.
TGTGCCATCAGTGAGCCCCCGGGGGGCCGGAACACCGGGGAGCTGTTTTTT
CAISEPPGGRNTGELFF
>TRBV20-1|TRBJ2-1|many|TRBD2
TGCAGTGCTAGTTCCGTTAGCGGGAGGGGTAGCAATGAGCAGTTCTTC
CSASSVSGRGSNEQFF
>TRBV7-2|TRBJ1-1|few|.
TGTGCCAGCAGCTTAGCCCCGGCAGGGAGGAACACTGAAGCTTTCTTT
CASSLAPAGRNTEAFF
>TRBV24-1|TRBJ1-4|many|.
TGTGCCACCAGTGATCCCGTCGGTCCTCCGGGGGAGGATGATTCGGGCGAAAAACTGTTTTTT
CATSDPVGPPGEDDSGEKLFF
>TRBV6-2/TRBV6-3|TRBJ2-5|many|TRBD2
TGTGCCAGCAGCCCCCTAGCGGGGGACCAAGAGACCCAGTACTTC
CASSPLAGDQETQYF
>TRBV5-6|TRBJ1-5|many|.
TGTGCCAGCAGCTGGGGCCCACAGGGATCCGGGCAGCCCCAGCATTTT
CASSWGPQGSGQPQHF
>TRBV7-3|TRBJ2-2|.|.
TGTGCCAGCAGCTTAACGCCGGACTTTTTGAACACCGGGGAGCTGTTTTTT
CASSLTPDFLNTGELFF
>TRBV11-2|TRBJ2-4|many|TRBD2
TGTGCCAGCAGTTTGGGGACTAGCGGGGCGAATTTGGCCAAAAACATTCAGTACTTC
CASSLGTSGANLAKNIQYF
>TRBV5-1|TRBJ1-1|many|.
TGCGCCAGCAGCTTGGCTGGCCTCCCGGTGGGGAACACTGAAGCTTTCTTT
CASSLAGLPVGNTEAFF
>TRBV15|TRBJ1-6|many|.
TGTGCCACCAGCAGGGAAACCTATAATTCACCCCTCCACTTT
CATSRETYNSPLHF
>TRBV11-2|TRBJ2-7|many|.
TGTGCCAGCAGCCCATCATCGGACAGAGCCTACGAGCAGTACTTC
CASSPSSDRAYEQYF
>TRBV28|TRBJ1-5|many|.
TGTGCCAGCAATCCGGGATTTATGCCCCAGCATTTT
CASNPGFMPQHF
>TRBV12-3/TRBV12-4|TRBJ1-2|many|.
TGTGCCAGCAGTCCCGGGGGCAGGAGCACCTTC
CASSPGGRSTF
>TRBV3-1|TRBJ2-7|.|.
TGTGCCACCTCCAAGCAGGCCTCCTGGACGGGACGGAGGAGAGGGTACTTC
CATSKQASWTGRRRGYF
>TRBV15|TRBJ2-5|many|.
TGTGCCACCCGTTCGGGGCAGTCCACGCGGGAGACCCAGTACTTC
CATRSGQSTRETQYF
>TRBV7-2|TRBJ2-1|.|.
TGTGCCAGCAGCTTAGAGGTAGCGGTGTATAATGAGCAGTTCTTC
CASSLEVAVYNEQFF
>TRBV7-9|TRBJ1-5|many|TRBD1
TGTGCCAGCAGCTTATGGACAGGGTCGGGCAATCAGCCCCAGCATTTT
CASSLWTGSGNQPQHF
>TRBV12-3/TRBV12-4|TRBJ2-1|many|.
TGTGCCAGCAGCCTACAGGGAGGGGGGTCTCGTGAGCAGTTCTTC
CASSLQGGGSREQFF
>TRBV7-9|TRBJ1-2|many|.
TGTGCCAGCAGCTTAGGGGAGGGAGGCTATGGCTACACCTTC
CASSLGEGGYGYTF
>TRBV7-3|TRBJ2-1|many|TRBD2
TGTGCCAGCAGCTCGGCCGGGACTATGGGGTACAATGAGCAGTTCTTC
CASSSAGTMGYNEQFF
>TRBV6-5|TRBJ1-1|many|.
TGTGCCAGCAGTTACTCGCGGGGCTGGAACACTGAAGCTTTCTTT
CASSYSRGWNTEAFF
>TRBV29-1|TRBJ2-6|few|.
TGCAGCGTTGAGGGGCGAGGGGCCAACGTCCTGACTTTC
CSVEGRGANVLTF
>TRBV24-1|TRBJ2-1|many|.
TGTGCCACCGGTCAGAGAGCCTACAATGAGCAGTTCTTC
CATGQRAYNEQFF
>TRBV5-1|TRBJ1-6|many|.
TGCGCCAGCAGCCACCCACCGGGGACCGACGCCTATAATTCACCCCTCCACTTT
CASSHPPGTDAYNSPLHF
>TRBV10-3|TRBJ1-2|many|.
TGTGCCATCAGTGAGTCCGCTGGGGGGCTAGACTATGGCTACACCTTC
CAISESAGGLDYGYTF
>TRBV7-9|TRBJ2-2|many|TRBD1
TGTGCCAGCAGCCCTGGGGCACAGGGGTTCACCGGGGAGCTGTTTTTT
CASSPGAQGFTGELFF
>TRBV2|TRBJ2-1|many|TRBD1
TGTGCCAGCACCTTGGACAGGATCCGGGAGCAGTTCTTC
CASTLDRIREQFF
>TRBV11-2|TRBJ2-1|medium-sized|TRBD1
TGTGCCAGCAGCTTGGACAGGGGGGACGAGCAGTTCTTC
CASSLDRGDEQFF
>TRBV15|TRBJ2-1|many|.
TGTGCCACCAGCAGAGAAGGGGGGTCCCTTAAGGATGAGCAGTTCTTC
CATSREGGSLKDEQFF
>TRBV7-8|TRBJ1-1|many|.
TGTGCCAGCAGCTTAGGTTTGGGACGGAAGGAAGGGGCTGAAGCTTTCTTT
CASSLGLGRKEGAEAFF
>TRBV7-2|TRBJ2-1|many|.
TGTGCCAGCAGCTTAGGTGGGGGCAGGGGCACAAGGGAGCAGTTCTTC
CASSLGGGRGTREQFF
>TRBV9|TRBJ2-2|many|.
TGTGCCAGCACCCTGGGGGCCCAGAACACCGGGGAGCTGTTTTTT
CASTLGAQNTGELFF
>TRBV28|TRBJ1-1|many|.
TGTGCCAGCAGTCCTTGGGACTTCGGGGACAACACTGAAGCTTTCTTT
CASSPWDFGDNTEAFF
>TRBV20-1|TRBJ2-3|few|TRBD2
TGCAGTGCTAGATTAGCGGGAACGCGGGTAGATACGCAGTATTTT
CSARLAGTRVDTQYF
>TRBV27|TRBJ1-5|many|TRBD1
TGTGCCAGCAGTCCCGGACAGGGGAAGGGCAATCAGCCCCAGCATTTT
CASSPGQGKGNQPQHF
>TRBV20-1|TRBJ2-1|many|.
TGCAGTGCTAGGGGGACTCCCTCTTACAATGAGCAGTTCTTC
CSARGTPSYNEQFF
>TRBV29-1|TRBJ2-2|many|.
TGCAGCGTTGAACGCCTCCCCTCCACCGGGGAGCTGTTTTTT
CSVERLPSTGELFF